Listed below are T cell receptor beta chains from one sample, sequenced in a study of cytomegalovirus exposure and HLA in healthy donors. Only in-frame clones appear in the TCRdb table, and some are missing; sequencing was by immunoSEQ multiplex PCR. The data contain around 95,000 clones, 75% to 85% of them singletons. Sequencing was performed on PBMCs. These receptors were obtained from a young man in good health and CMV-seropositive. The conserved cysteine and the conserved F or W are not part of the CDR3 here. Fields, in order: J gene, clone size, V gene, CDR3 protein. Clone size is stated in some rows and not others, as once, few, many or a class when expanded.

>TRBJ2-2|NA|TRBV4-1
ASSRLAGNTGELF
>TRBJ2-1|NA|TRBV7-2
ASSLIAGGRDEQF
>TRBJ2-7|NA|TRBV5-1
ASSSSGRGEQY
>TRBJ2-7|NA|TRBV30
AWSVLEAGPNHEQY
>TRBJ1-2|once|TRBV27
ASSTIKGQGNYGYT
>TRBJ1-5|few|TRBV6-1
ASSESGGLYQPQH
>TRBJ2-3|NA|TRBV4-1
ASSRGSGIDTQY
>TRBJ2-1|NA|TRBV6-4
ASSAEGGYNEQF
>TRBJ1-2|NA|TRBV2
ASSTTGTSYGYT
>TRBJ2-7|NA|TRBV6-5
ASNPSGVSYEQY
>TRBJ1-4|NA|TRBV5-1
ASSLETVNEKLF